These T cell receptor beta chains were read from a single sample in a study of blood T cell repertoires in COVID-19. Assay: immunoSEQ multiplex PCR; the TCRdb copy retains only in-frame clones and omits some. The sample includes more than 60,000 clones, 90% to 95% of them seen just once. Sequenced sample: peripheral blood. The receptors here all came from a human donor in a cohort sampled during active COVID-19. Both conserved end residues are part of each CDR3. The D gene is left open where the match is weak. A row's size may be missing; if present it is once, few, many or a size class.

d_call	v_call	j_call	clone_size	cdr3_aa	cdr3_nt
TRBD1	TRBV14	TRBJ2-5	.	CASSHIGTGALVETQYF	TGTGCCAGCAGCCACATTGGGACAGGGGCACTGGTGGAGACCCAGTACTTC
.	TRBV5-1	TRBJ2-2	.	CASSLGHENTGELFF	TGCGCCAGCAGCTTGGGACACGAAAACACCGGGGAGCTGTTTTTT
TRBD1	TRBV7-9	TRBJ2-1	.	CASSSTGGGGEQFF	TGTGCCAGCAGCTCGACAGGGGGCGGGGGTGAGCAGTTCTTC
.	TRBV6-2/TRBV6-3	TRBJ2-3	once	CASSYIPLDRTQYF	TGTGCCAGCAGTTACATCCCCCTGGACAGAACCCAGTATTTT
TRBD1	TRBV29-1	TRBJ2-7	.	CSAHSGQGNYEQYF	TGCAGCGCCCACTCGGGACAGGGCAATTACGAGCAGTACTTC
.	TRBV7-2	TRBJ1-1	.	CATAGGAANTEAFF	TGTGCCACTGCCGGGGGGGCGGCGAACACTGAAGCTTTCTTT
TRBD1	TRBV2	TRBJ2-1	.	CASSVTGGGSGEFTSYNEQFF	TGTGCCAGCAGCGTAACAGGGGGCGGTAGCGGCGAATTTACCTCCTACAATGAGCAGTTCTTC
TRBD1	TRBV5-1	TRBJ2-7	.	CASSFGTGGYEQYF	TGCGCCAGCAGCTTCGGGACAGGGGGCTACGAGCAGTACTTC
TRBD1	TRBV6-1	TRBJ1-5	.	CASSERGGGQPQHF	TGTGCCAGCAGTGAACGAGGGGGCGGGCAGCCCCAGCATTTT
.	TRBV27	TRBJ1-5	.	CASSPSGNQPQHF	TGTGCCAGCAGTCCATCGGGGAATCAGCCCCAGCATTTT
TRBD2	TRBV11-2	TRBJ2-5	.	CASSLSPPKLAGGRKTQYF	TGTGCCAGCAGCTTAAGCCCCCCCAAACTAGCGGGGGGGCGCAAGACCCAGTACTTC
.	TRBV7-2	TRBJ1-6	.	CASSFQSQPLHF	TGTGCCAGCAGCTTCCAATCACAGCCCCTCCACTTT
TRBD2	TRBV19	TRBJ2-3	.	CASSIVPLAGGQPDTQYF	TGTGCCAGTAGTATAGTTCCACTAGCGGGGGGGCAGCCAGATACGCAGTATTTT
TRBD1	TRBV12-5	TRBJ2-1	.	CASGLLQGAGEQFF	TGTGCTAGTGGTTTGCTCCAGGGGGCAGGGGAGCAGTTCTTC
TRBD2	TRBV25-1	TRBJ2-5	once	CASSESGLAIFGETQYF	TGTGCCAGCAGTGAATCGGGACTAGCCATTTTCGGGGAGACCCAGTACTTC
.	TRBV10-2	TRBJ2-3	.	CASSEQIAVADTQYF	TGCGCCAGCAGTGAACAAATAGCTGTCGCAGATACGCAGTATTTT
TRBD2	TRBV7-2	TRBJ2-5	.	CASSLAGLAGGQLQTQYF	TGTGCCAGCAGCCTAGCCGGCCTAGCGGGGGGACAGCTCCAGACCCAGTACTTC
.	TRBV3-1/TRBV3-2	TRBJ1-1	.	CASSQVRQTKQNTEAFF	TGTGCCAGCAGCCAAGTCCGACAGACCAAACAGAACACTGAAGCTTTCTTT
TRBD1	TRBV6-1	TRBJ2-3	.	CASSEHRGADTQYF	TGTGCCAGCAGTGAACACAGGGGGGCAGATACGCAGTATTTT
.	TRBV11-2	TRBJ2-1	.	CASSLGSGHNEQFF	TGTGCCAGCAGCTTAGGGTCCGGTCACAATGAGCAGTTCTTC
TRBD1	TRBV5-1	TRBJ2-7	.	CASSAGQVVLEQYF	TGCGCCAGCAGCGCGGGACAGGTTGTGTTGGAGCAGTACTTC
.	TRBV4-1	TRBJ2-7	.	CASSLSVSGNSYEQYF	TGCGCCAGCAGCCTCTCTGTATCGGGGAACTCCTACGAGCAGTACTTC